A single sample gave rise to the 22 T cell receptor beta chains below, sequenced in a study of cytomegalovirus exposure and HLA in healthy donors. Primers included in the PCR were 60 Vbeta and 13 Jbeta primers. Here immunoSEQ multiplex PCR was the method, and the copy in TCRdb shows in-frame clones only, minus some. Counted here are about 98,000 clones, 60% to 80% occurring once; the ten biggest clones make up 1.2%. Material for sequencing was PBMCs. These receptors all come from a female donor in good health and CMV-seronegative.

V usage is TRBV5-6 and J usage is TRBJ1-1; a possible D gene is TRBD1 (5 bases). V lost 4 bases, J lost 0 bases, and 10 bases lay in between. The CDR3 runs to 14 residues. Germline V gene data show CDR1 as SGHDT and CDR2 as YYEEEE. CDR3 nucleotides: TGTGCCAGCAGCCCAGGGTCCGTGAACACTGAAGCTTTCTTT. It codes for CASSPGSVNTEAFF.

This clone was seen only a few times. This chain connects TRBV30 to TRBJ1-5; TRBD1 matches at 10 bases. CDR1 and CDR2 (germline): GTSNPN, SVGIG (reference sequence). V trimming: 3 bases; J trimming: 4 bases; junction bases outside the gene matches: 6. CDR3 length: 15 residues. CDR3 DNA sequence: TGTGCCTGGAGCGCGACAGGGGGCGGAAATCAGCCCCAGCATTTT. It yields the protein CAWSATGGGNQPQHF.

The chain recombines TRBV29-1 with TRBJ1-1; 7 bases are shared with TRBD1. The CDR3 runs to 15 residues. With V trimmed by 4 bases and J by 8 bases, 16 bases remained unmatched. From germline, CDR1 is SQVTM and CDR2 ANQGSEA. The CDR3 sequence is CSVVPGQFLATEAFF. The CDR3 coding sequence is TGCAGCGTTGTCCCGGGACAGTTTCTCGCGACCGAAGCTTTCTTT.

The rearrangement uses TRBV27 and TRBJ1-1, with a weak D call TRBD1 (6 bases). Germline V gives CDR1 MNHEY, CDR2 SMNVEV (reference sequence). The CDR3 is 15 residues long. The V gene lost 4 bases and the J gene lost 3 bases, with 15 bases spanning the gap. This CDR3 reads CASSSDGQQYTEAFF. In DNA, the CDR3 is TGTGCCAGCAGTTCTGATGGACAGCAATACACTGAAGCTTTCTTT.

The table lists this clone with a few counts. DNA for the CDR3: TGTGCCAGCAGCTTAAAAAGAGAAAGCACAGATACGCAGTATTTT. The encoded protein is CASSLKRESTDTQYF. The chain has TRBV7-3 and TRBJ2-3; D gene uncertain. This CDR3 contains 15 residues. CDR1 is SGHTA, CDR2 FQGTGA, per germline. The V gene lost 1 base and the J gene lost 0 bases, with 8 bases spanning the gap.

The chain uses TRBV7-2 and TRBJ1-1; 7 nucleotides align to TRBD1. The CDR3 spans 14 residues. Germline CDR1 reads SGHTA; CDR2 reads FQGNSA. V lost 5 bases and J lost 5; bases outside the gene matches: 8. The CDR3 DNA follows: TGTGCCAGCAGCCCCTACCGACAGGGTACTGAAGCTTTCTTT. It specifies CASSPYRQGTEAFF.

The chain uses TRBV10-3 and TRBJ1-6; D is unresolved. V lost 0 bases and J 5 bases, leaving 8 bases between the germline ends. Looked up from germline, CDR1 is ENHRY and CDR2 is SYGVKD. The CDR3 has 15 residues. The CDR3: CAISESIRNNSPLHF. As DNA, the CDR3 is TGTGCCATCAGTGAGTCGATCAGGAATAATTCACCCCTCCACTTT.

V and J are TRBV14 and TRBJ2-4; D possibly corresponds to TRBD2 (7 bases). V gave up 4 bases and J gave up 9 bases, with 13 bases separating them. Looked up from germline, CDR1 is SGHDN and CDR2 is FVKESK. The CDR3 contains 13 residues. CDR3 protein: CASSPRGGSIQYF. CDR3 nucleotides: TGTGCCAGCAGCCCTAGGGGGGGGTCCATTCAGTACTTC.

This clone was observed a few times. The rearrangement joins TRBV4-3 to TRBJ1-2; 7 nucleotides match TRBD1. Germline V gene lookup returns CDR1 LGHNA and CDR2 YSLEER. The CDR3 has 16 residues. Trimming took 3 bases from V and 1 from J; bases not matched to a gene: 8. CDR3 coding DNA: TGCGCCAGCAGCCACCTCAGCAGGGGGTTTAACTATGGCTACACCTTC. As protein: CASSHLSRGFNYGYTF.

This sequence joins TRBV25-1 and TRBJ2-7, with 7 nucleotides matching TRBD2. The CDR3 sequence is 13 residues long. Germline CDR1 is MGHDK and CDR2 is SYGVNS. The trim removed 3 bases at V and 4 bases at J, leaving 3 bases unmatched. The CDR3 here is CASSDWGGYEQYF. The CDR3 nucleotides are TGTGCCAGCAGTGACTGGGGGGGATACGAGCAGTACTTC.

Notes on this clone: The same CDR3 arises from other DNA sequences in this sample as well. V gene TRBV9 combines with J gene TRBJ2-7; TRBD2 matches 13 bases. Per germline, CDR1 SGDLS and CDR2 YYNGEE. The CDR3 loop spans 14 amino acids. After removal of 3 bases from V and 3 bases from J, the junction contained 0 bases not matched to a gene. The CDR3 coding sequence is TGTGCCAGCAGCGGGACTAGCGGGAGCTACGAGCAGTACTTC. Translation: CASSGTSGSYEQYF. The variable domain in full, completed from reference TRBV9 and TRBJ2-7, reads DSGVTQTPKHLITATGQRVTLRCSPRSGDLSVYWYQQSLDQGLQFLIQYYNGEERAKGNILERFSAQQFPDLHSELNLSSLELGDSALYFCASSGTSGSYEQYFGPGTRLTVT.

This chain connects TRBV7-9 to TRBJ2-3; D is perhaps TRBD2 (5 bases). CDR3 size: 13 residues. Germline V gives CDR1 SEHNR, CDR2 FQNEAQ (reference sequence). Trimming removed 4 bases at V and 1 base at J, with 6 bases between. CDR3 sequence: CASSWRGTDTQYF. In nucleotides, the CDR3 is TGTGCCAGCAGCTGGCGGGGCACAGATACGCAGTATTTT.

The chain's CDR3 is CASSWTGEEQYF. CDR3 DNA sequence: TGTGCCAGCAGTTGGACAGGGGAAGAGCAGTACTTC. The chain employs TRBV28 and TRBJ2-7; 9 bases map to TRBD1. The CDR3 spans 12 residues. V lost 4 bases, J lost 7 bases, and 2 bases stayed unmatched. From germline, CDR1 is MDHEN and CDR2 SYDVKM.

This clone was recorded a few times. The chain carries TRBV2 and TRBJ1-2, with 8 bases fitting TRBD1. CDR1 is SNHLY and CDR2 is FYNNEI in the germline V gene. There are 17 residues in the CDR3. Unmatched junction bases numbered 6, after V lost 0 bases and J lost 0 bases. CDR3 region: CASSEAQVDRANYGYTF. The CDR3 nucleotides are TGTGCCAGCAGTGAAGCCCAGGTGGACAGGGCTAACTATGGCTACACCTTC.

The chain is built from TRBV30 and TRBJ2-7; 9 bases align to TRBD1. Germline V lookup: CDR1 GTSNPN, CDR2 SVGIG (reference sequence). This CDR3 is 16 amino acids long. The V gene end was trimmed by 5 bases and the J gene end by 1 base; junction bases not matched to a gene: 12. The CDR3 DNA follows: TGTGCCTGGGGTCCCCTCGGACAGGGGATTTCCTACGAGCAGTACTTC. This gives the protein CAWGPLGQGISYEQYF.

This chain uses TRBV19 with TRBJ2-1, with 8 bases matching TRBD2. With 5 bases clipped from V and 0 bases from J, the junction kept 9 bases outside the gene matches. The CDR3 covers 17 residues. The germline V gene encodes CDR1 LNHDA and CDR2 SQIVND (reference sequence). CDR3 amino acids: CASSVTSGRSSYNEQFF. The DNA of the CDR3 is TGTGCCAGTAGTGTCACTAGCGGCCGAAGCTCCTACAATGAGCAGTTCTTC.

V usage is TRBV27 and J usage is TRBJ1-1, with D unclear. V was pared by 7 bases and J by 3 bases, with 15 bases between. From germline, CDR1 is MNHEY and CDR2 SMNVEV (reference sequence). This CDR3 is 14 amino acids long. CDR3 DNA sequence: TGTGCCAGCAAAATCGGCGGGTTGGACACTGAAGCTTTCTTT. Its protein product is CASKIGGLDTEAFF.

This clone was counted a few times. The chain carries TRBV19 and TRBJ1-5; no firm D call. Trimming removed 3 bases at V and 0 bases at J, with 9 bases between. The CDR3 runs to 15 residues. Looked up from germline, CDR1 is LNHDA and CDR2 is SQIVND (reference sequence). The CDR3 sequence: CASSIADISNQPQHF. CDR3 coding DNA: TGTGCCAGTAGTATTGCGGATATTAGCAATCAGCCCCAGCATTTT.

This chain joins TRBV5-6 and TRBJ2-1; possibly TRBD1 for D (6 bases). Per germline, CDR1 SGHDT and CDR2 YYEEEE. Between the trimmed V and J ends, which lost 1 base and 8 bases, there was a span of 16 bases. The length of the CDR3 is 15 residues. DNA for the CDR3: TGTGCCAGCAGCTTGAGATATGGGGGCTTGGATGAGCAGTTCTTC. Its translation: CASSLRYGGLDEQFF.

This clone occurred a few times. The chain links TRBV11-3 to TRBJ1-2; tentatively, D is TRBD1 (6 bases). V shed 0 bases and J shed 3 bases, with 14 bases lying between them. This CDR3 is 16 amino acids long. Germline CDR1 SGHNT, CDR2 YENEEA. The chain's CDR3 is CASSLEGRAGDYGYTF. The DNA of the CDR3 is TGTGCCAGCAGCTTAGAGGGCCGGGCAGGGGACTATGGCTACACCTTC.

The V and J genes are TRBV7-2 and TRBJ2-7, with D perhaps TRBD2 (6 bases). Between the trimmed V and J ends, which lost 5 bases and 1 base, there was a span of 24 bases. CDR3 length: 18 residues. Looked up from germline, CDR1 is SGHTA and CDR2 is FQGNSA. The CDR3, as DNA: TGTGCCAGCAGCCCCCACCCCAGAGCAGCGGGCCCATCCTACGAGCAGTACTTC. It translates to CASSPHPRAAGPSYEQYF.

The rearrangement uses TRBV5-1 and TRBJ2-1; D is ambiguous. The CDR3 runs to 13 residues. With 5 bases removed from V and 5 bases from J, the gap between germline ends came to 11 bases. CDR1 is SGHRS and CDR2 is YFSETQ in the germline V gene. Here the CDR3 reads CASSKSQNNEQFF. CDR3 bases: TGCGCCAGCAGTAAGTCTCAGAACAATGAGCAGTTCTTC.